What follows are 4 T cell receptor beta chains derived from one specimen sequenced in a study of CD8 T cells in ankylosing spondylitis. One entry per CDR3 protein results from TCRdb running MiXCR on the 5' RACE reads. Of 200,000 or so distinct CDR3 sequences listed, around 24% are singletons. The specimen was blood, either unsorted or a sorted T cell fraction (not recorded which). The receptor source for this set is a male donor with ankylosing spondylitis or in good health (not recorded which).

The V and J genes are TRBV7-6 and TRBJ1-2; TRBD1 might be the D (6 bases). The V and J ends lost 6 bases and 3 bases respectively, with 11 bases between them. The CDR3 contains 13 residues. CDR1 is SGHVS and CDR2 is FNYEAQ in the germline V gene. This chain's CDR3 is CASSNRAHYGYTF. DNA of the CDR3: TGTGCCAGCAGTAACAGGGCTCACTATGGCTACACCTTC.

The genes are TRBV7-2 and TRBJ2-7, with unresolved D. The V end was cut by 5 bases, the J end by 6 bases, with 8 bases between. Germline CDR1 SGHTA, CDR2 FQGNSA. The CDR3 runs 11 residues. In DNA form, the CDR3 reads TGTGCCAGCAGCCGCCTATTCGAGCAGTACTTC. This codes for CASSRLFEQYF. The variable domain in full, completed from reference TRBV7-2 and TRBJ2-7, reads GAGVSQSPSNKVTEKGKDVELRCDPISGHTALYWYRQSLGQGLEFLIYFQGNSAPDKSGLPSDRFSAERTGGSVSTLTIQRTQQEDSAVYLCASSRLFEQYFGPGTRLTVT.

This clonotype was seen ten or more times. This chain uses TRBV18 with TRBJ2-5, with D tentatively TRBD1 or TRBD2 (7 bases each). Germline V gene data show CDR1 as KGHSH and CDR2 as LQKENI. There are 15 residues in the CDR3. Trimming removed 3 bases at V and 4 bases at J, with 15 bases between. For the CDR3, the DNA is TGTGCCAGCTCACCCAGCGGGACAGCTTTAGAGACCCAGTACTTC. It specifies CASSPSGTALETQYF.

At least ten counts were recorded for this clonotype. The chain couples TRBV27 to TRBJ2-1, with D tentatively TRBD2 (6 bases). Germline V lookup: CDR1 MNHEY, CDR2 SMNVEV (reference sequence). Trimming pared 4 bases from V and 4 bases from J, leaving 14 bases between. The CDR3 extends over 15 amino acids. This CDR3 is CASSSGEGFYNEQFF. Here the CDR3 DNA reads TGTGCCAGCAGTTCGGGAGAGGGGTTTTACAATGAGCAGTTCTTC.